The entry that follows covers one TCR beta chain sequence. What it recognizes is unknown. One junction end does not reproduce the germline sequence, and a read error may be involved. The CDR3 runs to 16 residues. The germline V gene has CDR1 SGHNT and CDR2 YYREEE (reference sequence). This entry is derived from a study of blood T cells in healthy people across ages. Study overall: Through template switching, about one barcoded beta molecule was captured per two T cells, as measured in model experiments. Study-level points and caveats: Among T cells, TCR beta diversity per million cells dropped roughly linearly as age rose.

The second PCR ran about 7 to 12 cycles with a sample-barcoded 5' primer and J-beta primers. A template-switch adaptor that had 12 random nucleotides put a tag on each cDNA molecule. TCRdb re-called the 5' RACE reads through MiXCR, storing one row per CDR3 protein. Here the sample spans 750,000 to 950,000 distinct CDR3 sequences, about 53% being singletons. Sequenced material: blood. This chain joins TRBV5-4 and TRBJ2-1, with 9 bases that match TRBD2. This clonotype was obtained from a man older than 75 in good health. The CDR3 region has the DNA TGTGCCAGCAGCCCGACTAGCGGCTTCTCCTACAACGAGCAGTTCTTC. Protein: CASSPTSGFSYNEQFF.